This T cell receptor (beta chain) was observed in a study of T cell responses to AZD1222 COVID-19 vaccine. Sequenced by immunoSEQ multiplex PCR; TCRdb stores in-frame clones only, minus some. The sample has more than 150,000 clones, 94% seen once. The length of the CDR3 is 15 residues. Concerning this clone: Its matching antigen is unknown.

Study results and caveats: Clonal diversity was possibly underestimated, and white British individuals and females predominated among donors. Across the whole spike, CD4 TCRs peaked at regions 160-218 and 743-854. Spike-specific TCR breadth and depth grew following two AZD1222 doses. Unmutated variant regions are reportedly targeted by nearly half of spike-specific TCRs.

This sequence joins TRBV21-1 and TRBJ1-1; TRBD1 reflects the table's D call only, with no check against the DNA. TRBV21-1 is termed a pseudogene. The clonotype was recovered from an adult in good health. Material: peripheral blood, obtained on day 0 of AZD1222 vaccination. Here the CDR3 reads CASKGRRETNTEAFF. The DNA for the CDR3 is TGTGCCAGTAAGGGGCGCCGAGAGACCAACACTGAAGCTTTCTTT.